This entry lists 3 T cell receptor beta chains sequenced from one sample in a study of T cell responses to AZD1222 COVID-19 vaccine. Repertoires were generated with immunoSEQ multiplex PCR, while TCRdb's copy carries only in-frame clones and drops some. The top ten hold 28% of the sample, which has 120,000 or so clones, roughly nine tenths seen once. This material consisted of peripheral blood, taken on day 0 of AZD1222 vaccination. These receptors originate from an adult in good health.

This sequence joins TRBV7-3 and TRBJ1-1; maybe TRBD1 (5 bases). This CDR3 comprises 13 residues. Germline V gene data show CDR1 as SGHTA and CDR2 as FQGTGA. The V and J ends lost 3 bases and 3 bases respectively, with 8 bases between them. The CDR3 sequence: CASSFGQHTEAFF. The DNA for the CDR3 is TGTGCCAGCAGCTTCGGACAACACACTGAAGCTTTCTTT.

The rearrangement uses TRBV15 and TRBJ1-4; D unclear. The CDR3 is 13 amino acids. V was clipped by 3 bases and J by 4 bases, with 6 bases between them. Germline CDR1 is LNHNV and CDR2 is YYDKDF (reference sequence). Here the CDR3 DNA reads TGTGCCACCAGCAGGGAGGTTAATGAAAAACTGTTTTTT. It translates to CATSREVNEKLFF.

The count of this clone is one. The chain has TRBV21-1 and TRBJ1-5. TRBV21-1 is described as a pseudogene. The CDR3 length is 20 residues. Here the CDR3 DNA reads TGTGCCAGCAGCAAAACTCCCGGGGGCGCGGTGATTTCTAGCAATCAGCCCCAGCATTTT. This translates into CASSKTPGGAVISSNQPQHF.